The rows below give T cell receptor beta chains drawn from one sample of a study of regulatory T cells in long-lasting Graves disease. MiXCR, applied by TCRdb to the multiplex PCR reads, yields one record per CDR3 protein. The data contain 360,000 or so distinct CDR3 sequences, about 23% of them seen just once; the ten biggest clones take up roughly a quarter. The starting material was peripheral blood mononuclear cells (PBMCs), obtained when the disease was refractory, from a patient treated with antithyroid drugs. These receptors were taken from a middle-aged woman with Graves disease. Both conserved end residues are part of each CDR3. Each record gives: CDR3 protein, V gene, J gene, CDR3 length.

CDR3: CATSSTRLAGGLEQYF; V: TRBV15; J: TRBJ2-7; length: 16
CDR3: CSGHKYGTDTQYF; V: TRBV29-1; J: TRBJ2-3; length: 13
CDR3: CASSRDPHPIQAFF; V: TRBV5-4; J: TRBJ1-1; length: 14
CDR3: CASSLPQGSSTGELFF; V: TRBV11-2; J: TRBJ2-2; length: 16
CDR3: CASGTGVGQPQHF; V: TRBV10-2; J: TRBJ1-5; length: 13
CDR3: CASSREIAGEETQYF; V: TRBV28; J: TRBJ2-5; length: 15
CDR3: CASSPVSRAFF; V: TRBV6-1; J: TRBJ1-1; length: 11
CDR3: CAGRDEETQYF; V: TRBV12-3/TRBV12-4; J: TRBJ2-5; length: 11
CDR3: CSGGDRGPREQYF; V: TRBV6-1; J: TRBJ2-7; length: 13
CDR3: CASSQEGSEKLFF; V: TRBV3-1; J: TRBJ1-4; length: 13
CDR3: CSVTGGRLTGELFF; V: TRBV29-1; J: TRBJ2-2; length: 14
CDR3: CASSDLAGVSYEQYF; V: TRBV2; J: TRBJ2-7; length: 15
CDR3: CASNPGPPGTQYF; V: TRBV10-2; J: TRBJ2-5; length: 13
CDR3: CASSRDMGGAYEQYF; V: TRBV9; J: TRBJ2-7; length: 15
CDR3: CAWRRTGAYEQYF; V: TRBV30; J: TRBJ2-7; length: 13
CDR3: CASSLAWGAKASNEQFF; V: TRBV12-3/TRBV12-4; J: TRBJ2-1; length: 17
CDR3: CASRPTVGSGRDYSYEQYF; V: TRBV14; J: TRBJ2-7; length: 19
CDR3: CASSLDTYFTGELFF; V: TRBV28; J: TRBJ2-2; length: 15
CDR3: CASMGFAELGQYF; V: TRBV25-1; J: TRBJ2-7; length: 13
CDR3: CSARVSQGVQPQHF; V: TRBV20-1; J: TRBJ1-5; length: 14
CDR3: CASDSGTNDYEQYF; V: TRBV2; J: TRBJ2-7; length: 14
CDR3: CASSYEGSSYEQYF; V: TRBV6-5; J: TRBJ2-7; length: 14
CDR3: CASSQPGTGGGYTF; V: TRBV4-1; J: TRBJ1-2; length: 14
CDR3: CSARDRRERGEQYF; V: TRBV20-1; J: TRBJ2-7; length: 14
CDR3: CASRQTGLAGPYEQYF; V: TRBV5-1; J: TRBJ2-7; length: 16
CDR3: CASSISTGHQYNEQFF; V: TRBV27; J: TRBJ2-1; length: 16
CDR3: CSVEMAGGTYEQYF; V: TRBV29-1; J: TRBJ2-7; length: 14
CDR3: CASSRDIPYNEQFF; V: TRBV5-1; J: TRBJ2-1; length: 14
CDR3: CASSPHGRRGKGNQPQHF; V: TRBV19; J: TRBJ1-5; length: 18
CDR3: CASSALGTTTGELFF; V: TRBV12-3/TRBV12-4; J: TRBJ2-2; length: 15
CDR3: CSARTQQGGPYNEQFF; V: TRBV20-1; J: TRBJ2-1; length: 16
CDR3: CASRGTTSGNLNEQFF; V: TRBV6-2/TRBV6-3; J: TRBJ2-1; length: 16
CDR3: CSANGNTEAFF; V: TRBV20-1; J: TRBJ1-1; length: 11
CDR3: CASSYSGGQGGYTF; V: TRBV6-2/TRBV6-3; J: TRBJ1-2; length: 14
CDR3: CASSFGGSSNQPQHF; V: TRBV12-3/TRBV12-4; J: TRBJ1-5; length: 15